This record looks at one T cell receptor (beta chain) sequence and its context. Its antigen is unknown. This CDR3 has 14 residues. CDR1 is GTSNPN and CDR2 is SVGIG in the germline V gene (reference sequence). V was clipped by 1 base and J by 1 base, with 11 bases between them. TCRdb processed the 5' RACE reads anew with MiXCR; each CDR3 protein has one entry. In the table there are 150,000 to 200,000 distinct CDR3 sequences, 20% to 25% of which are singletons. This specimen comes from a study of T-cell memory formation after mild COVID-19. Regarding the study as a whole: From day 15 to 85, contracting clones were balanced between CD4 and CD8, whereas later expanders leaned toward CD4+. Within pre-infection memory, some responding clones were found, suggesting cross-reactive memory joined.

What was sequenced was PBMCs or a T cell subset sorted from them (not recorded which). This chain connects TRBV30 to TRBJ2-7; tentatively, D is TRBD1 or TRBD2 (5 bases each). The sequence derives from an adult woman who had mild COVID-19 (a few samples of this study predate the infection). Cell type and time point are not known. The CDR3 bases are TGTGCCTGGAGTGGAGGGGCGGTGTCCTACGAGCAGTACTTC. Its protein product is CAWSGGAVSYEQYF.